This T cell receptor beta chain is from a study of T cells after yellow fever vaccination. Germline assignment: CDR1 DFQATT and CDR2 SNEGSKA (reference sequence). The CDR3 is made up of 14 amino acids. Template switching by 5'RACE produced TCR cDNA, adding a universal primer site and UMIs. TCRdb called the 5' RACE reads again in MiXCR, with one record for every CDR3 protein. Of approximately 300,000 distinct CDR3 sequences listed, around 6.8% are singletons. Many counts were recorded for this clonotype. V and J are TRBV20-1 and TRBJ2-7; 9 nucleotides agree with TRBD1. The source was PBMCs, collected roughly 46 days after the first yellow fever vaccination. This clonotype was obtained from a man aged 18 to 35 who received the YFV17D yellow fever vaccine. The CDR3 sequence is CSVMRQGVSYEQYF. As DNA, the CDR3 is TGCAGCGTTATGCGACAGGGGGTCTCCTACGAGCAGTACTTC.